This T cell receptor beta chain was observed in a study of T cells in Graves' hyperthyroidism and ophthalmopathy. As for the study in general: Peripheral blood was acquired at first diagnosis, ahead of any therapy whatsoever.

The CDR3 is made up of 14 amino acids. V dropped 3 bases and J dropped 6 bases, with 13 bases sitting between them. The germline CDR1 and CDR2 sequences are SGHNT and YYREEE (reference sequence). PBMCs stemmed from around 9.3 ml fresh peripheral blood. The investigators amplified TCR beta CDR3 regions from RNA transcripts. Carried out on the TCR CDR3, a first-round RT-PCR used the HTBI primer set. TCRdb redid the calling of the multiplex PCR reads with MiXCR, one entry per CDR3 protein. The sample includes about 350,000 distinct CDR3 sequences, 15% to 20% of them seen just once. Points from the study as a whole: Most thyroid clonotypes expanded above 0.001 appeared in blood too.

This clonotype was detected many times. Its antigen remains unknown. The sample consisted of blood. The chain couples TRBV5-4 to TRBJ2-4; D not resolved. The origin of this receptor is a woman aged 40 to 49 with Graves' ophthalmopathy. The DNA of the CDR3 is TGTGCCAGCAGCTCGGAAAGAGCCTCAAACATTCAGTACTTC. Protein product: CASSSERASNIQYF.